This T cell receptor (beta chain) was recovered during a study of T cell responses to AZD1222 COVID-19 vaccine. Using immunoSEQ multiplex PCR, the repertoire was profiled, and TCRdb retains in-frame clones only, with some absent. The profile shows around 69,000 clones, about 83% of them singletons. This CDR3 is built from 13 residues. Germline values: CDR1 PRHDT, CDR2 FYEKMQ (reference sequence). V lost 3 bases and J lost 8, with 13 bases in between. This material consisted of peripheral blood, taken on day 0 of AZD1222 vaccination. This TCR was recovered from an adult in good health. The genes are TRBV13 and TRBJ1-2; D remains ambiguous. CDR3 nucleotides: TGTGCCAGCAGCTTGCGCTTAGGCTCCGGCTACACCTTC. It codes for CASSLRLGSGYTF.